One sample yielded the 10 T cell receptor beta chains listed below, sequenced in a study of identifying expanded T cells in peripheral blood. TCRdb's table, derived via immunoSEQ multiplex PCR, lists solely in-frame clones and lacks some. The top ten hold 2.5% to 3.5% of the sample, which has tens of thousands of clones, about nine tenths seen once. Input material: blood. The receptors derive from a person between 18 and 70 years old in good health.

This chain joins TRBV11-2 and TRBJ1-2, with unresolved D. Looked up from germline, CDR1 is SGHAT and CDR2 is FQNNGV. The CDR3 runs to 14 residues. The V gene lost 1 base and the J gene lost 3 bases, with 9 bases spanning the gap. CDR3 nucleotides: TGTGCCAGCAGCTTAGCGTCGGTGGACTATGGCTACACCTTC. Translating it yields CASSLASVDYGYTF.

This clone appeared a single time. V is TRBV7-2 and J is TRBJ2-5, with 8 bases identical to TRBD2. This CDR3 region has 15 residues. Unmatched junction bases numbered 4, after V lost 0 bases and J lost 4 bases. Germline values: CDR1 SGHTA, CDR2 FQGNSA. CDR3 region: CASSLAGLAGETQYF. Written as DNA, the CDR3 is TGTGCCAGCAGCTTAGCCGGACTAGCTGGAGAGACCCAGTACTTC.

The genes are TRBV6-4 and TRBJ1-5, with 7 bases fitting TRBD1. The CDR3 consists of 15 residues. Germline V CDR1 and CDR2: MRHNA, SNTAGT. V trimming: 10 bases; J trimming: 4 bases; junction bases outside the gene matches: 13. The CDR3 reads CATTFITGENQPQHF. The CDR3 DNA reads TGTGCCACCACGTTCATTACAGGGGAGAATCAGCCCCAGCATTTT.

The rearrangement links TRBV7-8 to TRBJ2-5; D gene unclear. Trimming took 5 bases from V and 5 from J, leaving 12 bases between them. Germline CDR1 is SGHVS and CDR2 is FQNEAQ. The CDR3 loop spans 13 amino acids. As DNA, the CDR3 is TGTGCCAGCAGCCCCGTGGCTGGGGAGACCCAGTACTTC. This sequence encodes CASSPVAGETQYF.

V is TRBV27 and J is TRBJ2-3; TRBD2 is a possible D gene (5 bases). The germline V gene encodes CDR1 MNHEY and CDR2 SMNVEV (reference sequence). The length of the CDR3 is 18 residues. With 1 base removed from V and 8 bases from J, the gap between germline ends came to 25 bases. Here the CDR3 reads CASSLFTPREMADATQYF. CDR3 in DNA: TGTGCCAGCAGTTTATTTACCCCCCGGGAAATGGCTGACGCTACGCAGTATTTT.

The rearrangement joins TRBV2 to TRBJ2-1; D perhaps matches TRBD2 (6 bases). Looked up from germline, CDR1 is SNHLY and CDR2 is FYNNEI. The CDR3 has 11 residues. Trimming stripped 6 bases from V and 8 bases from J, with 8 bases between. This CDR3 reads CASRLAHEQFF. In DNA form, the CDR3 reads TGTGCCAGCAGACTAGCCCATGAGCAGTTCTTC.

This rearrangement joins TRBV13 to TRBJ2-1, with 9 positions matching TRBD2. The ends lost 5 bases at V and 10 bases at J; junction bases unmatched: 6. This CDR3 is built from 13 residues. Per the germline V gene, CDR1 is PRHDT and CDR2 is FYEKMQ (reference sequence). CDR3 bases: TGTGCCAGCAGCCGGGGACTAGCAAAAGAGCAGTTCTTC. It codes for CASSRGLAKEQFF.

J is TRBJ2-2 and V is TRBV6-5; D gene unclear. Trimming took off 1 base at V and 4 bases at J, with 7 bases between the two ends. Germline V lookup: CDR1 MNHEY, CDR2 SVGAGI. This CDR3 region has 14 residues. The CDR3 spells CASSYYLGTGELFF. The CDR3 region has the DNA TGTGCCAGCAGTTACTACCTTGGCACCGGGGAGCTGTTTTTT.

The chain has TRBV4-3 and TRBJ2-4; D gene uncertain. This CDR3 is built from 16 residues. Trimming left V 0 bases short and J 1 base short, with 10 bases between. Looked up from germline, CDR1 is LGHNA and CDR2 is YSLEER. This chain's CDR3 is CASSQDYARAKNIQYF. The CDR3 region has the DNA TGCGCCAGCAGCCAAGATTATGCGCGCGCCAAAAACATTCAGTACTTC.

This clone was recorded once. V is TRBV2 and J is TRBJ2-7, with D unresolved. Germline CDR1 SNHLY, CDR2 FYNNEI. V lost 6 bases and J 6 bases, leaving 18 bases between the germline ends. The CDR3 runs 14 residues. The CDR3 protein is CASRLTHADAEQYF. CDR3 sequence (DNA): TGTGCCAGCAGGTTGACACACGCCGACGCCGAGCAGTACTTC.